The 18 T cell receptor beta chains below were found in one sample sequenced in a study of post-analysis software for immune sequencing data. Broader study findings: TRBV5-6, TRBV5-1 and TRBV20-1 belonged to a set of roughly 5 TRBV segments that were more frequent in patients than controls.

cDNA libraries for TCR beta contained unique molecular identifiers. TCRdb independently ran MiXCR on the PCR reads; one entry per CDR3 protein. The sample shows 600,000 to 700,000 distinct CDR3 sequences, 55% to 70% of them seen only once. No antigens are known for them. The sample taken for sequencing was blood. All receptors come from a girl aged 2 to 10 with multiple sclerosis.

V usage is TRBV29-1 and J usage is TRBJ1-1; TRBD1 might be the D (5 bases). Germline assignment: CDR1 SQVTM and CDR2 ANQGSEA. The ends were cut back, 8 bases at V and 6 bases at J, with 22 bases in the middle. The CDR3 covers 14 residues. CDR3 sequence reads: CSMVAADSRAEAFF. Here the CDR3 DNA reads TGCAGCATGGTGGCCGCCGACAGTCGCGCTGAAGCTTTCTTT.

The chain is built from TRBV6-1 and TRBJ1-1; no firm D call. Looked up from germline, CDR1 is MNHNS and CDR2 is SASEGT. Deletions cut 5 bases from V and 1 base from J, with 8 bases between. The CDR3 spans 13 residues. The CDR3 DNA sequence: TGTGCCAGCAGTCCGCTTAGGAACACTGAAGCTTTCTTT. As protein: CASSPLRNTEAFF.

The V and J genes are TRBV5-1 and TRBJ1-2; D uncertain. Looked up from germline, CDR1 is SGHRS and CDR2 is YFSETQ. V lost 0 bases to trimming and J lost 8 bases, with 11 bases between them. There are 13 residues in the CDR3. The CDR3 sequence is CASSLAKDGGYTF. DNA of the CDR3: TGCGCCAGCAGCTTGGCGAAGGATGGGGGCTACACCTTC.

As to this clonotype: An end of the junction differs from the germline gene, which may be a read error. The rearrangement uses TRBV29-1 and TRBJ2-5, with D unclear. Per germline, CDR1 SQVTM and CDR2 ANQGSEA. This CDR3 is 12 amino acids long. The CDR3: CGVAARGETQYF. CDR3 DNA sequence: TGCGGCGTTGCGGCGAGAGGAGAGACCCAGTACTTC.

CDR3 coding DNA: TGCAGTGCTAGGGGACTTCCGGGACAGGGTTGGGGCTACACCTTC. Protein sequence: CSARGLPGQGWGYTF. This chain connects TRBV20-1 to TRBJ1-2, with 9 bases matching TRBD1. V was pared by 3 bases and J by 8 bases, with 13 bases of the junction left unmatched. Germline lookup yields CDR1 DFQATT and CDR2 SNEGSKA (reference sequence). The length of the CDR3 is 15 residues.

V is TRBV20-1 and J is TRBJ2-4; D is ambiguous. V was pared by 2 bases and J by 0 bases, with 14 bases between. Germline CDR1 reads DFQATT; CDR2 reads SNEGSKA (reference sequence). There are 16 residues in the CDR3. CDR3 in DNA: TGCAGTGCTAGAACTCGGCAGACTCTAGCCAAAAACATTCAGTACTTC. The encoded protein is CSARTRQTLAKNIQYF.

The chain combines TRBV12-3 or TRBV12-4 with TRBJ2-3; 7 bases agree with TRBD1. V lost 3 bases and J lost 6; bases outside the gene matches: 6. The length of the CDR3 is 14 residues. This CDR3 is CASSFGTAGDTQYF. The CDR3 bases are TGTGCCAGCAGTTTCGGGACAGCCGGGGATACGCAGTATTTT.

The chain links TRBV10-3 to TRBJ2-3, with a weak D call TRBD2 (6 bases). CDR1 and CDR2 from the germline V gene are ENHRY and SYGVKD. V was cut by 8 bases and J by 5 bases, with 17 bases left in between. The CDR3 spans 14 residues. CDR3 amino acids: CAIGSDPEGDTQYF. CDR3 in DNA: TGTGCCATCGGGTCAGATCCGGAGGGAGATACGCAGTATTTT.

V usage is TRBV2 and J usage is TRBJ2-7; a weak D match, TRBD1 (5 bases). The CDR3 is made up of 12 amino acids. From germline, CDR1 is SNHLY and CDR2 FYNNEI. Trimming cost V 7 bases and J 1 base, with 8 bases left between them. The CDR3 region has the DNA TGTGCCAGCACCAGGGCTTCCTACGAGCAGTACTTC. It translates to CASTRASYEQYF.

V is TRBV4-3 and J is TRBJ1-1; maybe TRBD1 (6 bases). The CDR3 sequence is 19 residues long. Between the trimmed V and J ends, which lost 1 base and 4 bases, there was a span of 25 bases. Germline CDR1 is LGHNA and CDR2 is YSLEER. This CDR3 reads CASSQVRTLQGLKGTEAFF. In DNA form, the CDR3 reads TGCGCCAGCAGCCAAGTTAGAACCCTACAGGGACTCAAAGGCACTGAAGCTTTCTTT.

This clonotype was detected a few times. V usage is TRBV6-5 and J usage is TRBJ2-7; 7 nucleotides agree with TRBD1. The germline V gene has CDR1 MNHEY and CDR2 SVGAGI. V gave up 4 bases and J gave up 4 bases; unmatched junction bases: 10. The CDR3 loop spans 15 amino acids. This CDR3 reads CASSSPRDSKYEQYF. In DNA form, the CDR3 reads TGTGCCAGCAGTTCCCCCCGGGACAGCAAGTACGAGCAGTACTTC.

The chain combines TRBV4-3 with TRBJ1-2; no clear D. The CDR3 totals 14 residues. Looked up from germline, CDR1 is LGHNA and CDR2 is YSLEER. V was trimmed by 0 bases and J by 3 bases, leaving 8 bases between them. The chain's CDR3 is CASSQDTTDYGYTF. The CDR3, as DNA: TGCGCCAGCAGCCAAGATACAACGGACTATGGCTACACCTTC.

This clonotype was seen only once. The chain joins TRBV12-3 or TRBV12-4 to TRBJ2-3, with a weak D call TRBD2 (5 bases). This CDR3 contains 16 residues. With 2 bases removed from V and 0 bases from J, the gap between germline ends came to 12 bases. This chain's CDR3 is CASSLWAGSSTDTQYF. The CDR3 coding sequence is TGTGCCAGCAGTTTATGGGCGGGTTCTAGCACAGATACGCAGTATTTT.

V usage is TRBV6-2 or TRBV6-3 and J usage is TRBJ1-5; maybe TRBD1 (5 bases). CDR1 is MNHEY, CDR2 SVGEGT, per germline. V lost 6 bases and J 7 bases, leaving 19 bases between the germline ends. The CDR3 has 15 amino acids. CDR3 DNA: TGTGCCAGCAGCCCCTTATGGGAAGGGGAACAGCCCCAGCATTTT. Residues: CASSPLWEGEQPQHF.

This chain joins TRBV29-1 and TRBJ1-2; possible D gene TRBD1, 5 bases. CDR3 size: 13 residues. Germline V gene sequence: CDR1 SQVTM, CDR2 ANQGSEA. Trimming pared 1 base from V and 4 bases from J, leaving 10 bases between. CDR3 in DNA: TGCAGCGTTGAAGTGGAGACAGCCTATGGCTACACCTTC. This codes for CSVEVETAYGYTF.

This clonotype turned up a few times. V usage is TRBV5-1 and J usage is TRBJ2-1; D might be TRBD1 or TRBD2, each matching 5 bases. The CDR3 contains 15 residues. Germline V gene data show CDR1 as SGHRS and CDR2 as YFSETQ. Trimming shortened V by 0 bases and J by 8 bases, and 15 bases separated the two germline ends. CDR3 protein: CASSLAGTSEYEQFF. The CDR3 DNA sequence: TGCGCCAGCAGCTTGGCCGGGACCTCTGAATATGAGCAGTTCTTC.

J is TRBJ2-5 and V is TRBV13, with 8 bases matching TRBD1. J was trimmed by 5 bases and V by 5 bases; bases with no gene match: 13. Germline V gene sequence: CDR1 PRHDT, CDR2 FYEKMQ (reference sequence). CDR3 size: 16 residues. The CDR3 here is CASSKRTGILAETQYF. CDR3 nucleotides: TGTGCCAGCAGCAAGAGGACAGGGATATTGGCTGAGACCCAGTACTTC.

The gene calls are TRBV3-1 and TRBJ2-4; no clear D. Between the trimmed V and J ends, which lost 6 bases and 0 bases, there was a span of 3 bases. CDR3 length equals 12 residues. Germline CDR1 is LGHDT and CDR2 is YNNKEL (reference sequence). For the CDR3, the DNA is TGTGCCAGCAGTCCAGCCAAAAACATTCAGTACTTC. Translation gives CASSPAKNIQYF.